The 27 T cell receptor beta chains below come from one sample, sequenced in a study of T cell repertoires in cytomegalovirus infection. MiXCR, run by TCRdb on the reads, gives a single entry per CDR3 protein. The data hold approximately 280,000 distinct CDR3 sequences, with 22% observed a single time. Antigens for these TCRs are unknown. The source material was cultured PBMCs, sampled from culture after CMV antigen stimulation. Receptors originate from a human donor in good health (CMV status not recorded). Some clones in this sample may be carry-over from other donors' samples.

The sample holds a few counts of this clonotype. The chain uses TRBV5-8 and TRBJ2-2, with 8 bases identical to TRBD1. This CDR3 spans 17 amino acids. Looked up from germline, CDR1 is SGHTS and CDR2 is YDEGEE. J lost 6 bases, V lost 2 bases, and 12 bases had no gene match. CDR3 sequence (DNA): TGTGCCAGCAGCTTCGGGATGCCAGGGGGCGCCGCCGGGGAGCTGTTTTTT. Amino acids: CASSFGMPGGAAGELFF.

The table lists this clonotype with a few counts. The CDR3 here is CATSRGSRGNTEAFF. DNA of the CDR3: TGTGCCACCAGCAGAGGTAGCAGGGGGAATACTGAAGCTTTCTTT. The V call is TRBV15, the J call TRBJ1-1; TRBD1 agrees at 7 bases. The junction had 7 bases not matched to a gene; V was cut back by 1 base and J by 5 bases. This CDR3 spans 15 amino acids. Germline CDR1 and CDR2: LNHNV and YYDKDF (reference sequence).

At least ten counts were recorded for this clonotype. The rearrangement links TRBV7-2 to TRBJ1-6; D is possibly TRBD1 (6 bases). The V and J ends lost 1 base and 10 bases respectively, with 20 bases between them. The germline CDR1 and CDR2 sequences are SGHTA and FQGNSA. CDR3 size: 17 residues. The CDR3 DNA is TGTGCCAGCAGCTTAGGAGGGGGTGGGCAGGGCTGGTCACCCCTCCACTTT. This codes for CASSLGGGGQGWSPLHF.

This clonotype was recorded at least ten times. The chain uses TRBV6-1 and TRBJ2-2, with 7 bases lining up with TRBD1. The CDR3 length is 15 residues. In germline, CDR1 is MNHNS, CDR2 SASEGT. Trimming cost V 6 bases and J 0 bases; bases outside gene matches: 4. This CDR3 is CASRPGTANTGELFF. CDR3 nucleotide sequence: TGTGCCAGCAGGCCCGGGACAGCGAACACCGGGGAGCTGTTTTTT.

V gene TRBV10-3 combines with J gene TRBJ2-1; 9 nucleotides match TRBD2. J gave up 0 bases and V 6 bases, and 6 bases lay outside the gene matches. The CDR3 has 16 residues. Germline V gene data show CDR1 as ENHRY and CDR2 as SYGVKD. CDR3: CAIRDSGRSSYNEQFF. The DNA of the CDR3 is TGTGCCATCAGGGATAGCGGGAGAAGCTCCTACAATGAGCAGTTCTTC.

This clonotype was seen a handful of times. The CDR3 is CASSSGTGPDTQYF. CDR3 DNA: TGTGCCAGCAGCTCGGGGACAGGGCCAGATACGCAGTATTTT. The gene calls are TRBV14 and TRBJ2-3; the match to TRBD1 covers 9 bases. This CDR3 spans 14 amino acids. V gave up 5 bases and J gave up 4 bases; unmatched junction bases: 4. Germline CDR1 is SGHDN and CDR2 is FVKESK. Combining the CDR3 with reference TRBV14 and TRBJ2-3 gives the whole variable domain EAGVTQFPSHSVIEKGQTVTLRCDPISGHDNLYWYRRVMGKEIKFLLHFVKESKQDESGMPNNRFLAERTGGTYSTLKVQPAELEDSGVYFCASSSGTGPDTQYFGPGTRLTVL.

V usage is TRBV27 and J usage is TRBJ2-2; the D gene is possibly TRBD2 (6 bases). This CDR3 comprises 16 residues. Trimming removed 3 bases at V and 2 bases at J, with 13 bases between. CDR1 is MNHEY and CDR2 is SMNVEV in the germline V gene (reference sequence). The CDR3 here is CASSFFLGGNTGELFF. The CDR3, as DNA: TGTGCCAGCAGTTTCTTTCTGGGGGGAAACACCGGGGAGCTGTTTTTT.

V is TRBV27 and J is TRBJ1-5; TRBD1 might be the D (5 bases). V was trimmed by 6 bases and J by 6 bases, leaving 15 bases between them. The CDR3 contains 14 residues. Per germline, CDR1 MNHEY and CDR2 SMNVEV (reference sequence). As DNA, the CDR3 is TGTGCCAGCAGCCGCGGGGCGGGGAGTCAGCCCCAGCATTTT. Protein: CASSRGAGSQPQHF.

At least ten counts were recorded for this clonotype. The V gene is TRBV12-3 or TRBV12-4, the J gene TRBJ2-1, with D tentatively TRBD2 (6 bases). Trimming took off 3 bases at V and 3 bases at J, with 9 bases between the two ends. This CDR3 is 14 amino acids long. CDR3 nucleotides: TGTGCCAGCAGTTTCGGGACTCACTACAATGAGCAGTTCTTC. This gives the protein CASSFGTHYNEQFF.

This clonotype was observed a handful of times. The rearrangement uses TRBV4-1 and TRBJ2-1; possible D gene TRBD2, 5 bases. The CDR3 length is 14 residues. Germline CDR1 and CDR2: MGHRA and YSYEKL. V was clipped by 5 bases and J by 9 bases, with 17 bases between them. CDR3 sequence: CASSKVSGIFEQFF. DNA of the CDR3: TGCGCCAGCAGCAAAGTGTCGGGGATCTTTGAGCAGTTCTTC.

This clonotype was observed a few times. The genes are TRBV6-6 and TRBJ2-5, with D unresolved. The CDR3 totals 16 residues. Trimming took off 0 bases at V and 2 bases at J, with 13 bases between the two ends. Germline loops: CDR1 MNHNY, CDR2 SVGAGI (reference sequence). CDR3 DNA: TGTGCCAGCAGTTACTCCCCTATTGGGGTTCAAGAGACCCAGTACTTC. It codes for CASSYSPIGVQETQYF.

This chain connects TRBV7-2 to TRBJ2-3; maybe TRBD2 (6 bases). The CDR3 has 16 amino acids. CDR1 SGHTA and CDR2 FQGNSA come from the germline V gene. Deletions cut 2 bases from V and 4 bases from J, with 16 bases between. CDR3 nucleotides: TGTGCCAGCAGCTTATGGGGGGAATTGGGGGCAGATACGCAGTATTTT. It is translated as CASSLWGELGADTQYF.

Only a few counts were recorded for this clonotype. The rearrangement joins TRBV5-5 to TRBJ2-1, with D perhaps matching TRBD1 (7 bases). Germline lookup yields CDR1 SGHKS and CDR2 YYEKEE (reference sequence). The V end lost 7 bases, the J end lost 6 bases, and 20 bases lay between the germline ends. This CDR3 has 15 amino acids. The CDR3 DNA follows: TGTGCCAGCTCCGGAGGGGGCAGGGAAATCAATGAGCAGTTCTTC. Translating gives CASSGGGREINEQFF.

This clonotype was counted at least ten times. The chain uses TRBV7-2 and TRBJ2-7; the D is unclear. The CDR3 runs 11 residues. Trimming took off 3 bases at V and 4 bases at J, with 4 bases between the two ends. Germline V CDR1 and CDR2: SGHTA, FQGNSA. CDR3 loop: CASSFTYEQYF. The CDR3 DNA sequence: TGTGCCAGCAGCTTTACTTACGAGCAGTACTTC. Looking up the rest from reference TRBV7-2 and TRBJ2-7 gives the full variable domain: GAGVSQSPSNKVTEKGKDVELRCDPISGHTALYWYRQSLGQGLEFLIYFQGNSAPDKSGLPSDRFSAERTGGSVSTLTIQRTQQEDSAVYLCASSFTYEQYFGPGTRLTVT.

This clonotype appeared many times. J is TRBJ2-6 and V is TRBV12-3 or TRBV12-4, with TRBD2 as a possible D gene (6 bases). The V gene lost 8 bases and the J gene lost 2 bases, with 16 bases spanning the gap. This CDR3 has 16 amino acids. For the CDR3, the DNA is TGTGCCAGCTCCTCGAGGAGGGAGGCTGGGGCCAACGTCCTGACTTTC. Protein: CASSSRREAGANVLTF.

This chain uses TRBV19 with TRBJ2-7, with a possible D match to TRBD1 (6 bases). From germline, CDR1 is LNHDA and CDR2 SQIVND (reference sequence). The CDR3 consists of 14 residues. The germline V and J ends were trimmed by 9 bases and 2 bases, with 17 bases remaining between them. The CDR3: CARAEGTKPYEQYV. The CDR3 bases are TGTGCCAGGGCCGAGGGGACAAAGCCCTACGAGCAGTACGTC.

The rearrangement uses TRBV28 and TRBJ1-1; the D gene is possibly TRBD1 (6 bases). The germline CDR1 and CDR2 sequences are MDHEN and SYDVKM. The V gene lost 1 base and the J gene lost 9 bases, with 18 bases spanning the gap. The CDR3 runs 15 residues. The CDR3 DNA is TGTGCCAGCAGTTTATTAGGGGGGCCCTCGCCCAAAGCTTTCTTT. Translating it yields CASSLLGGPSPKAFF.

The rearrangement joins TRBV2 to TRBJ1-5; a weak D match, TRBD1 (6 bases). Germline loops: CDR1 SNHLY, CDR2 FYNNEI. V was cut by 3 bases and J by 5 bases, with 11 bases left in between. CDR3 length equals 14 residues. The CDR3 loop reads CASSEQTGYQPQHF. DNA of the CDR3: TGTGCCAGCAGTGAGCAAACAGGGTATCAGCCCCAGCATTTT. The variable domain in full, with the rest retrieved from reference TRBV2 and TRBJ1-5, is EPEVTQTPSHQVTQMGQEVILRCVPISNHLYFYWYRQILGQKVEFLVSFYNNEISEKSEIFDDQFSVERPDGSNFTLKIRSTKLEDSAMYFCASSEQTGYQPQHFGDGTRLSIL.

Many counts were recorded for this clonotype. The genes are TRBV7-2 and TRBJ1-5; D is unclear. Germline CDR1 SGHTA, CDR2 FQGNSA. The CDR3 spans 14 residues. V dropped 2 bases and J dropped 5 bases, with 10 bases sitting between them. The CDR3 coding sequence is TGTGCCAGCAGCTTACAAACCGCTGATCAGCCCCAGCATTTT. Protein sequence: CASSLQTADQPQHF.

This clonotype showed up just a few times. V usage is TRBV12-3 or TRBV12-4 and J usage is TRBJ1-2; the D is unclear. Trimming stripped 6 bases from V and 0 bases from J, with 20 bases between. This CDR3 contains 17 residues. The CDR3 protein is CASRRGGLSEANYGYTF. The DNA of the CDR3 is TGTGCCAGCAGACGGGGTGGGCTCTCAGAGGCTAACTATGGCTACACCTTC.

This clonotype showed up many times. The genes are TRBV6-5 and TRBJ2-1, with TRBD2 matching over 9 bases. The CDR3 contains 15 residues. V lost 5 bases to trimming and J lost 4 bases; unmatched junction nucleotides: 6. Germline V gives CDR1 MNHEY, CDR2 SVGAGI. The CDR3: CASSQTSGDYNEQFF. The DNA for the CDR3 is TGTGCCAGCAGTCAGACTAGCGGAGATTACAATGAGCAGTTCTTC.

This clonotype came up a few times. This sequence joins TRBV29-1 and TRBJ2-7, with D possibly matching TRBD1 (6 bases). CDR3 length: 12 residues. CDR1 SQVTM and CDR2 ANQGSEA come from the germline V gene. V gave up 2 bases and J gave up 3 bases, with 8 bases separating them. Here the CDR3 reads CSVESRGYEQYF. CDR3 bases: TGCAGCGTTGAAAGCAGGGGCTACGAGCAGTACTTC.

The chain carries TRBV19 and TRBJ2-7; 13 bases line up with TRBD2. In germline, CDR1 is LNHDA, CDR2 SQIVND (reference sequence). J was trimmed by 5 bases and V by 6 bases; bases with no gene match: 13. The CDR3 is 17 residues long. The CDR3 reads CASSSRTSGSLYNEQYF. The CDR3 DNA reads TGTGCCAGTAGCTCCCGGACTAGCGGGAGTTTATATAACGAGCAGTACTTC.

This chain connects TRBV2 to TRBJ2-7; TRBD2 aligns across 16 bases. The trim removed 5 bases at V and 6 bases at J, leaving 7 bases unmatched. The CDR3 extends over 16 amino acids. CDR1 SNHLY and CDR2 FYNNEI come from the germline V gene. DNA of the CDR3: TGTGCCAGCAGTCTGGGACTAGCGGGAGGGCGCGGCGAGCAGTACGTC. It specifies CASSLGLAGGRGEQYV.

J is TRBJ1-4 and V is TRBV28; D is uncertain. V was cut by 2 bases and J by 3 bases, with 13 bases left in between. There are 16 residues in the CDR3. The germline V gene encodes CDR1 MDHEN and CDR2 SYDVKM. CDR3 in amino acids: CASSLSLAAANEKLFF. DNA for the CDR3: TGTGCCAGCAGTTTAAGTTTGGCCGCGGCTAATGAAAAACTGTTTTTT.

In this sample, this clonotype turned up many times. The rearrangement uses TRBV6-2 or TRBV6-3 and TRBJ2-1; D is undetermined. The CDR3 is made up of 13 amino acids. The V gene lost 7 bases and the J gene lost 0 bases, with 7 bases spanning the gap. The V gene's germline CDR1 is MNHEY and CDR2 SVGEGT. The CDR3 reads CASINPSYNEQFF. In DNA, the CDR3 is TGTGCCAGCATCAACCCCTCCTACAATGAGCAGTTCTTC.

This chain uses TRBV6-2 or TRBV6-3 with TRBJ2-5; 7 bases line up with TRBD2. V dropped 5 bases and J dropped 7; count of bases not matched to a gene: 7. This CDR3 comprises 13 residues. Per the germline V gene, CDR1 is MNHEY and CDR2 is SVGEGT. CDR3 region: CASSDRLAATQYF. DNA of the CDR3: TGTGCCAGCAGTGATCGACTAGCAGCGACCCAGTACTTC.